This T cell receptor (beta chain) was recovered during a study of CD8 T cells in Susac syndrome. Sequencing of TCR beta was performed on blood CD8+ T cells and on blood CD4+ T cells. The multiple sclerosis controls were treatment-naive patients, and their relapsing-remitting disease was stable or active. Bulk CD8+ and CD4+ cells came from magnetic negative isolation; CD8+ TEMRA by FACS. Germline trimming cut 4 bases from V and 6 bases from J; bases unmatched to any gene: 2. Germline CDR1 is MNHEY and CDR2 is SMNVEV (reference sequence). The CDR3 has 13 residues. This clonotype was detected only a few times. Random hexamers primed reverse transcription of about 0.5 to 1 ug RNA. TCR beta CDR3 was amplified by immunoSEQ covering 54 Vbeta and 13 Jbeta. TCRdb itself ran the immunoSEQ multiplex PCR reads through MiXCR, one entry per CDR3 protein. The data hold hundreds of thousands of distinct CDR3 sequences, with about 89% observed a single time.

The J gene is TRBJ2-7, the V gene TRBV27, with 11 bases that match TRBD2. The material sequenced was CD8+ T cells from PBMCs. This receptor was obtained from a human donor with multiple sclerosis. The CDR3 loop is CASSWTSGREQYF. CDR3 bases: TGTGCCAGCAGTTGGACTAGCGGGCGCGAGCAGTACTTC.